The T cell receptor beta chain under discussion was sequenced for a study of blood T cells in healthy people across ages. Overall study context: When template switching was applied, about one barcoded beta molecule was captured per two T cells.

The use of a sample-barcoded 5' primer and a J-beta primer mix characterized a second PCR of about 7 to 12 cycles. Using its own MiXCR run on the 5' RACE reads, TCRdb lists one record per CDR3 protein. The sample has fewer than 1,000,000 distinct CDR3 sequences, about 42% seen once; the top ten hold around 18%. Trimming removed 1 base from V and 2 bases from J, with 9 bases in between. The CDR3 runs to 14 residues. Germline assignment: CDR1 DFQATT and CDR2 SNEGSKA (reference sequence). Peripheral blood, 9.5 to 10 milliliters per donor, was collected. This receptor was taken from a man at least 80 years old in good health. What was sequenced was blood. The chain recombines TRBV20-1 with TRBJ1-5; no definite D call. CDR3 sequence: CSARVDTGNQPQHF. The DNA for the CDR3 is TGCAGTGCTAGAGTAGACACTGGCAATCAGCCCCAGCATTTT.